This TCR beta chain was obtained from a study of blood T cell repertoires in COVID-19. V was clipped by 5 bases and J by 6 bases; unmatched bases: 8. This CDR3 spans 14 amino acids. From germline, CDR1 is SGHTA and CDR2 FQGTGA. TCRdb keeps only in-frame clones here, not all; method: immunoSEQ multiplex PCR. The sample carries 58,000 or so clones, 60% to 85% recorded once. Material for sequencing was peripheral blood. The sequence was collected from a human donor in a cohort sampled during active COVID-19. The rearrangement uses TRBV7-3 and TRBJ2-7, with 9 bases matching TRBD1. As DNA, the CDR3 is TGTGCCAGCAGCCTTACCGGGACAGGGAGCGAGCAGTACTTC. It specifies CASSLTGTGSEQYF.